The clone carrying this TCR beta chain was picked up a small number of times. This record comes from a study of CD8+ T cells in alopecia areata. Germline lookup yields CDR1 LGHNA and CDR2 YNFKEQ. This CDR3 is built from 16 residues. The trim removed 2 bases at V and 2 bases at J, leaving 3 bases unmatched. Extraction and reverse transcription of RNA yielded cDNA as the sequencing template. TCRdb's copy holds only in-frame clones and misses some; the assay was immunoSEQ multiplex PCR. The repertoire consists of about 130,000 clones, with 49% occurring once and the leading ten covering 15% to 20%. The source of this sequence is a human donor with alopecia areata. The chain links TRBV4-2 to TRBJ2-1, with TRBD1 matching 10 bases. Source: CD8+ T cells sorted from blood, taken at week 0. CDR3 bases: TGTGCCAGCAGCCAAACCGACAGGGGGCCCTACAATGAGCAGTTCTTC. Residues: CASSQTDRGPYNEQFF.